This T cell receptor (beta chain) stems from a study of blood T cell repertoires in COVID-19. Turning to the study itself: PBMCs, B-cell-depleted T cells, or T cells were the source of the cDNA or gDNA that made up the material.

Categorization into cohorts depended on clinical history that participants reported. Shortly before study entry, within 2 weeks, exposed participants had met a COVID-19 case. This clone was counted between two and nine times. This CDR3 region has 16 residues. Between the trimmed V and J ends, which lost 6 bases and 5 bases, there was a span of 19 bases. As processed by the authors: Researchers report that nucleated cell counts were estimated from reference gene primer amplification. Produced via immunoSEQ multiplex PCR; TCRdb's table is partial and in-frame only. The V and J calls and clone size were taken over from that table, and D and trimming were inferred from the DNA. Among approximately 300,000 clones listed, around 85% were seen once.

This chain links TRBV23-1 with TRBJ2-2, with a tentative D call TRBD1 (6 bases). TRBV23-1 is marked as an open reading frame, function uncertain. Specimen: PBMCs or T cells enriched from blood (not recorded which). The sequence was obtained from a woman aged 30 to 39 who had been exposed to COVID-19. CDR3 coding DNA: TGCGCCAGCAGACCCAGCCCGGCAGGGGTGACCGGGGAGCTGTTTTTT. Its protein product is CASRPSPAGVTGELFF.